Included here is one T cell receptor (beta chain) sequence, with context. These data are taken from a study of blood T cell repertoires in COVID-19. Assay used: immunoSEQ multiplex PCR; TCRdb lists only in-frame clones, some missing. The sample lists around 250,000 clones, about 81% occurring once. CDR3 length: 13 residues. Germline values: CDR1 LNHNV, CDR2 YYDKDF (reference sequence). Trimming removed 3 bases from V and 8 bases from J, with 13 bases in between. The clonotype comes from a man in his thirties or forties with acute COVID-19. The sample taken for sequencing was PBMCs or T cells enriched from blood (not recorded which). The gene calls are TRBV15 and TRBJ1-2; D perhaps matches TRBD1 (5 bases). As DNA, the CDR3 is TGTGCCACCAGCAGCTCATCCGGGGGAGGCTACACCTTC. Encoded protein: CATSSSSGGGYTF. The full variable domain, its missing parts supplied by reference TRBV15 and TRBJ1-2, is DAMVIQNPRYQVTQFGKPVTLSCSQTLNHNVMYWYQQKSSQAPKLLFHYYDKDFNNEADTPDNFQSRRPNTSFCFLDIRSPGLGDTAMYLCATSSSSGGGYTFGSGTRLTVV.